The 7 T cell receptor beta chains reported below all come from one sample, sequenced in a study of graft-versus-host responses after intestinal transplantation. Profiled with immunoSEQ multiplex PCR; TCRdb holds only in-frame clones, not every one. The table records over 45,000 clones, about 93% of them present only once. Sequencing was performed on PBMCs, taken around 27 months after a first intestinal transplant, on the day of a second. The receptors derive from a human patient who received an intestinal transplant, so some T cells may come from the graft donor.

The chain combines TRBV25-1 with TRBJ1-6; maybe TRBD1 (6 bases). CDR1 is MGHDK and CDR2 is SYGVNS in the germline V gene. Trimming shortened V by 5 bases and J by 7 bases, and 15 bases separated the two germline ends. CDR3 size: 15 residues. In DNA, the CDR3 is TGTGCCAGCAGTCCCCAGGGGCGCGGGAATTCACCCCTCCACTTT. It translates to CASSPQGRGNSPLHF.

The chain links TRBV28 to TRBJ2-1, with 7 bases matching TRBD1. Germline V gene sequence: CDR1 MDHEN, CDR2 SYDVKM. The CDR3 extends over 13 amino acids. V shed 2 bases and J 10 bases; nucleotides not matched to a gene: 5. Here the CDR3 reads CASSLTGDAEQFF. CDR3 DNA: TGTGCCAGCAGTTTAACAGGGGACGCGGAGCAGTTCTTC.

V and J are TRBV6-6 and TRBJ1-1; no firm D call. The V and J ends lost 8 bases and 1 base respectively, with 20 bases between them. CDR1 is MNHNY and CDR2 is SVGAGI in the germline V gene (reference sequence). The length of the CDR3 is 16 residues. The CDR3 loop is CASRPGGSRGNTEAFF. Here the CDR3 DNA reads TGTGCCAGCCGACCCGGCGGTAGCCGCGGGAACACTGAAGCTTTCTTT.

This clone showed up just once. The rearrangement links TRBV6-5 to TRBJ2-3; D is ambiguous. Deletions cut 2 bases from V and 0 bases from J, with 9 bases between. Germline values: CDR1 MNHEY, CDR2 SVGAGI. This CDR3 is 15 amino acids long. The CDR3 nucleotides read TGTGCCAGCAGTTACGGGCGAGCTAGCACAGATACGCAGTATTTT. Translated: CASSYGRASTDTQYF.

The chain is built from TRBV7-9 and TRBJ2-7; D not certain. This CDR3 is 13 amino acids long. With 0 bases removed from V and 7 bases from J, the gap between germline ends came to 10 bases. Germline values: CDR1 SEHNR, CDR2 FQNEAQ (reference sequence). The CDR3 loop is CASSLAKDGEQYF. CDR3 nucleotides: TGTGCCAGCAGCTTAGCAAAGGACGGGGAGCAGTACTTC.

This clone appeared a single time. The chain employs TRBV7-9 and TRBJ2-5; D gene ambiguous. CDR1 and CDR2 from the germline V gene are SEHNR and FQNEAQ (reference sequence). Trimming took 3 bases from V and 3 from J, leaving 8 bases between them. This CDR3 spans 13 amino acids. CDR3 in amino acids: CASSFRVKETQYF. The CDR3, as DNA: TGTGCCAGCAGCTTCCGTGTCAAAGAGACCCAGTACTTC. The full variable domain, its missing parts supplied by reference TRBV7-9 and TRBJ2-5, is DTGVSQNPRHKITKRGQNVTFRCDPISEHNRLYWYRQTLGQGPEFLTYFQNEAQLEKSRLLSDRFSAERPKGSFSTLEIQRTEQGDSAMYLCASSFRVKETQYFGPGTRLLVL.

This clone appeared a few times. The V and J genes are TRBV6-5 and TRBJ2-7; D not resolved. The germline V gene has CDR1 MNHEY and CDR2 SVGAGI. Deletions cut 0 bases from V and 3 bases from J, with 12 bases between. The CDR3 contains 15 residues. Here the CDR3 DNA reads TGTGCCAGCAGTTACTCGGAAAGGGCCAACTACGAGCAGTACTTC. Translation gives CASSYSERANYEQYF.